This T cell receptor beta chain was retrieved from a study of blood T cell repertoires in COVID-19. Study background: COVID-19 samples from acute and convalescent phases originated in the United States, Italy and Spain. PBMCs, B-cell-depleted T cells, or T cells provided the cDNA or gDNA that made up the material.

There are 15 residues in the CDR3. Per the original data handling: Reference gene primer amplification gave nucleated cell count estimates. TCRdb's copy holds only in-frame clones and misses some; the assay was immunoSEQ multiplex PCR. That table gives V, J and clone size, and the DNA gave D and trimming. The table has about 100,000 clones, about 80% seen once. The sequence was obtained from a woman aged 70-85 years with acute or convalescent COVID-19. Sequences were obtained from peripheral blood. This chain links TRBV1 with TRBJ1-2. TRBV1 is tagged as a pseudogene. The CDR3 sequence is CTSSHIQPSSDGYTF. In DNA, the CDR3 is TGCACCAGCAGCCACATTCAACCTAGTTCGGATGGCTACACCTTC.